These 14 T cell receptor beta chains originate from one sample sequenced in a study of blood T cell repertoires in COVID-19. Libraries were prepared by immunoSEQ multiplex PCR; TCRdb keeps only in-frame clonotypes and omits some of them. Of approximately 210,000 clones in the sample, less than 90% were seen once. Input material: peripheral blood. These TCRs come from a man aged 35 to 55 with active or convalescent COVID-19.

DNA for the CDR3: TGCGCCAGCAGTCAAACCTACGGACAGGACTACAATGAGCAGTTCTTC. It translates to CASSQTYGQDYNEQFF. V and J are TRBV23-1 and TRBJ2-1, with 7 positions matching TRBD1. TRBV23-1 is reported as an ORF; its role is uncertain. J lost 3 bases, V lost 2 bases, and 7 bases had no gene match. The CDR3 contains 16 residues.

This clone was observed once. The chain uses TRBV7-2 and TRBJ1-5, with TRBD1 matching 10 bases. The trim removed 5 bases at V and 4 bases at J, leaving 2 bases unmatched. The CDR3 is made up of 14 amino acids. Germline CDR1 and CDR2: SGHTA and FQGNSA. In DNA form, the CDR3 reads TGTGCCAGCAGCCCGGACAGGGGGAATCAGCCCCAGCATTTT. Amino acids: CASSPDRGNQPQHF.

The chain employs TRBV29-1 and TRBJ2-1, with D possibly TRBD1 on 7 matching bases. Germline-derived CDR1 and CDR2 are SQVTM and ANQGSEA. Trimming removed 4 bases from V and 6 bases from J, with 10 bases in between. The CDR3 runs to 12 residues. The CDR3 DNA reads as TGCAGCGTTGGGCAGGGGGGCAATGAGCAGTTCTTC. Protein: CSVGQGGNEQFF.

This clone was recorded a few times. The chain carries TRBV3-1 (or the pseudogene TRBV3-2) and TRBJ1-5, with 7 bases fitting TRBD1. The CDR3 is 14 amino acids. The V segment lost 3 bases and the J segment 4 bases; nucleotides outside the gene matches: 3. CDR1 and CDR2 (germline): LGHDT, YNNKEL (reference sequence). For the CDR3, the DNA is TGTGCCAGCAGCCACGCAGGGGGGAATCAGCCCCAGCATTTT. It codes for CASSHAGGNQPQHF.

V gene TRBV30 combines with J gene TRBJ2-1; the D is unclear. The CDR3 totals 13 residues. V gave up 0 bases and J gave up 6 bases, with 9 bases separating them. CDR1 is GTSNPN, CDR2 SVGIG, per germline (reference sequence). The CDR3 here is CAWSVLVSNEQFF. DNA of the CDR3: TGTGCCTGGAGTGTCCTTGTTAGCAATGAGCAGTTCTTC.

This sequence joins TRBV9 and TRBJ2-7, with D hard to call. There are 14 residues in the CDR3. V was pared by 4 bases and J by 2 bases, with 13 bases between. The germline CDR1 and CDR2 sequences are SGDLS and YYNGEE. The CDR3 sequence is CASSPRPVAYEQYF. The DNA for the CDR3 is TGTGCCAGCAGCCCTAGACCTGTGGCCTACGAGCAGTACTTC.

The gene calls are TRBV30 and TRBJ2-5; D not resolved. CDR1 GTSNPN and CDR2 SVGIG come from the germline V gene (reference sequence). The CDR3 has 12 amino acids. V was clipped by 4 bases and J by 5 bases, with 11 bases between them. The CDR3, as DNA: TGTGCCTGGAACGGTGGTGAGGAGACCCAGTACTTC. The encoded protein is CAWNGGEETQYF.

The chain combines TRBV30 with TRBJ1-3, with D possibly being TRBD1 (6 bases). The V gene's germline CDR1 is GTSNPN and CDR2 SVGIG (reference sequence). The CDR3 has 13 residues. Trimming stripped 8 bases from V and 2 bases from J, with 13 bases between. The chain's CDR3 is CAATQGTGNTIYF. The CDR3 nucleotides are TGTGCCGCTACACAGGGAACTGGAAACACCATATATTTT.

V is TRBV29-1 and J is TRBJ1-1; D remains ambiguous. CDR3 length: 14 residues. In germline, CDR1 is SQVTM, CDR2 ANQGSEA. V gave up 1 base and J gave up 0 bases, with 9 bases separating them. CDR3 DNA sequence: TGCAGCGTTGAAGGCGGGCAGCTGAACACTGAAGCTTTCTTT. Encoded protein: CSVEGGQLNTEAFF.

This chain links TRBV18 with TRBJ2-7; tentatively, D is TRBD1 (6 bases). V was pared by 2 bases and J by 2 bases, with 13 bases between. This CDR3 region has 15 residues. CDR1 is KGHSH and CDR2 is LQKENI in the germline V gene. The CDR3 protein is CASSPMAGDPYEQYF. The CDR3, as DNA: TGTGCCAGCTCACCAATGGCAGGGGACCCCTACGAGCAGTACTTC.

This rearrangement joins TRBV24-1 to TRBJ2-3, with a tentative D call TRBD2 (7 bases). The germline V gene encodes CDR1 KGHDR and CDR2 SFDVKD. V lost 5 bases, J lost 2 bases, and 13 bases lay in between. The CDR3 spans 15 residues. Written as DNA, the CDR3 is TGTGCCACCAGTGGTAGGGGGACTAACACAGATACGCAGTATTTT. Its protein product is CATSGRGTNTDTQYF.

The chain combines TRBV11-2 with TRBJ2-3; 13 nucleotides align to TRBD2. This CDR3 has 19 amino acids. The germline CDR1 and CDR2 sequences are SGHAT and FQNNGV. With V trimmed by 5 bases and J by 0 bases, 11 bases remained unmatched. The chain's CDR3 is CASSGLAGDRWGSTDTQYF. The CDR3 DNA reads as TGTGCCAGCAGCGGACTAGCGGGAGATCGGTGGGGGAGCACAGATACGCAGTATTTT.

V is TRBV9 and J is TRBJ1-1; D ambiguous. The length of the CDR3 is 14 residues. The V and J ends lost 3 bases and 1 base respectively, with 10 bases between them. Germline CDR1 SGDLS, CDR2 YYNGEE. CDR3 in DNA: TGTGCCAGCAGCGATGACACTTGGAACACTGAAGCTTTCTTT. This gives the protein CASSDDTWNTEAFF.

The chain uses TRBV5-4 and TRBJ1-1; a possible D gene is TRBD1 (6 bases). This CDR3 contains 14 residues. With 3 bases removed from V and 4 bases from J, the gap between germline ends came to 13 bases. The germline V gene has CDR1 SGHNT and CDR2 YYREEE (reference sequence). CDR3 sequence (DNA): TGTGCCAGCAGCTCGCGAGGGGGTAGCACTGAAGCTTTCTTT. It codes for CASSSRGGSTEAFF.